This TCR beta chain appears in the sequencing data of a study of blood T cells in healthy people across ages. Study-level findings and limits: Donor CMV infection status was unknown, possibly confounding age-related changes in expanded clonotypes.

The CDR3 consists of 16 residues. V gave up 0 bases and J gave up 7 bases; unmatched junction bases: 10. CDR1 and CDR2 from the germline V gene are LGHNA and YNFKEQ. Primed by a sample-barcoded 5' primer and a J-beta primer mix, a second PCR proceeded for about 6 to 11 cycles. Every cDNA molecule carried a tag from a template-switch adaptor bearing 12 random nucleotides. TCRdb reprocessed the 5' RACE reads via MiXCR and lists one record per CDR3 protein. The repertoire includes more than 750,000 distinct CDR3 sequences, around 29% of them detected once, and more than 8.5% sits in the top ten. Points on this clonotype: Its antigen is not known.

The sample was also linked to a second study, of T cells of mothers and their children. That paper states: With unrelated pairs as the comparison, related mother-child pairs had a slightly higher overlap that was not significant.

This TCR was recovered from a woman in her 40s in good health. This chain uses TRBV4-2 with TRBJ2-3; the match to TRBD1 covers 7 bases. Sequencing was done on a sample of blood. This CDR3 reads CASSQDKGAPPHTQYF. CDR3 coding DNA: TGTGCCAGCAGCCAAGATAAGGGGGCGCCGCCACATACGCAGTATTTT.